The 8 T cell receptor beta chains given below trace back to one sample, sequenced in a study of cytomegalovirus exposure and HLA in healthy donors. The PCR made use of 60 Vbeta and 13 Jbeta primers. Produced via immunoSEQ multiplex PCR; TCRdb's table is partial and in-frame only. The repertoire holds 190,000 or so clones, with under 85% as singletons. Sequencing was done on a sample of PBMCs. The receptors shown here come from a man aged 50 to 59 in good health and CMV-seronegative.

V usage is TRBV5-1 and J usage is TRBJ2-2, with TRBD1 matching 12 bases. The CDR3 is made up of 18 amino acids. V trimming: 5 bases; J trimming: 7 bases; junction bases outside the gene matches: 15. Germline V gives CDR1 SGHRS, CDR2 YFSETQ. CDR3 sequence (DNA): TGCGCCAGCAGTGCGATCGGGGGACAGGGGGCGTTTGGCGGGGAGCTGTTTTTT. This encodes CASSAIGGQGAFGGELFF.

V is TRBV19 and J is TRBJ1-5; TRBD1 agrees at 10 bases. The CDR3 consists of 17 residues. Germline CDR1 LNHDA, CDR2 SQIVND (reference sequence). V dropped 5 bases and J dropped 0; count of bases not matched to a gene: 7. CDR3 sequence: CASSRGDRGYSNQPQHF. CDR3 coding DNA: TGTGCCAGTAGTCGGGGGGACAGGGGTTATAGCAATCAGCCCCAGCATTTT.

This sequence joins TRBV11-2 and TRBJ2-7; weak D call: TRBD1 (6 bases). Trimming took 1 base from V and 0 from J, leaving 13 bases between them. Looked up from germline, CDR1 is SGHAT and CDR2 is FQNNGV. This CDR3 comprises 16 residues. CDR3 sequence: CASSLVPRDNSYEQYF. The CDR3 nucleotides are TGTGCCAGCAGCTTAGTTCCCCGGGACAACTCCTACGAGCAGTACTTC.

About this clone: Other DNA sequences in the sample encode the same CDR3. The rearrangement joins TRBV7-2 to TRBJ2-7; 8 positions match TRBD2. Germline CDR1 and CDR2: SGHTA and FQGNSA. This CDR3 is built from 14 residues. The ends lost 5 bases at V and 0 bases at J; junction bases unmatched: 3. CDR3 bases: TGTGCCAGCAGCACGGGGGGGCACTCCTACGAGCAGTACTTC. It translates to CASSTGGHSYEQYF.

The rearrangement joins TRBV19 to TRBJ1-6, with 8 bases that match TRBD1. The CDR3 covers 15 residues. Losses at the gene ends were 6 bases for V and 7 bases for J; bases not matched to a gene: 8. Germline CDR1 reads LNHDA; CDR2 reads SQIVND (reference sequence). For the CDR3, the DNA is TGTGCCAGTAGAGGTCAGGGGGCAAGCAATTCACCCCTCCACTTT. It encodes CASRGQGASNSPLHF.

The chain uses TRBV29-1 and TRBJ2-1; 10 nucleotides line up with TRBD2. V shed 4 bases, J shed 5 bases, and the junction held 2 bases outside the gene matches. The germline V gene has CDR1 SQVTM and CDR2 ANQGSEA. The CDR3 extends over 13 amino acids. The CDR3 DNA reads TGCAGCGTTGGGCTAGCGGGGGACAATGAGCAGTTCTTC. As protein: CSVGLAGDNEQFF.

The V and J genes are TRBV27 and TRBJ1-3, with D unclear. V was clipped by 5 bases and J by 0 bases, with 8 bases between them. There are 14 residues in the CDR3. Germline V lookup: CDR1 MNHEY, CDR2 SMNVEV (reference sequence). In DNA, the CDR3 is TGTGCCAGCAGTAAACTGAACTCTGGAAACACCATATATTTT. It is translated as CASSKLNSGNTIYF.

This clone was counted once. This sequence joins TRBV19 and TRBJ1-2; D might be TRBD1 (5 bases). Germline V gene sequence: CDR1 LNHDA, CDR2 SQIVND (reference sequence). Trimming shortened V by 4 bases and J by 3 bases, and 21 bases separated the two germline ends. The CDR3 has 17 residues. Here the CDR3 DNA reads TGTGCCAGTAGTAAGGAGGGGACGGCCCAGATTTACTATGGCTACACCTTC. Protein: CASSKEGTAQIYYGYTF.